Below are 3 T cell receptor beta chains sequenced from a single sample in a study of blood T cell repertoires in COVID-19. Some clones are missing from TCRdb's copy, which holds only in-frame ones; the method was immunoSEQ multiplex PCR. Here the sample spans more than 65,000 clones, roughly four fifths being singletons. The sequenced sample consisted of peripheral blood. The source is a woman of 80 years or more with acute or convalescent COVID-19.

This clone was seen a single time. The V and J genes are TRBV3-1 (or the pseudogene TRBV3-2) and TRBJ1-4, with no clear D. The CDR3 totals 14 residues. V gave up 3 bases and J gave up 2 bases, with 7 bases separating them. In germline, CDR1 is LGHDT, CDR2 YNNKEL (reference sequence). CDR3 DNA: TGTGCCAGCAGCCACGCTAGGACTAATGAAAAACTGTTTTTT. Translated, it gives CASSHARTNEKLFF.

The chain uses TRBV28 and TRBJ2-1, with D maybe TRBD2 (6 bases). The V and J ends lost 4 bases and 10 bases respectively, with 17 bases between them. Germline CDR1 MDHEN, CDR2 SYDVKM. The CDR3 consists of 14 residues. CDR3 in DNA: TGTGCCAGCAGTTCCGGGGGATCCCAGGCGGAGCAGTTCTTC. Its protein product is CASSSGGSQAEQFF.

CDR3: CASSLRTDGYTF. The CDR3 DNA is TGTGCCAGCAGTTTGCGGACAGATGGCTACACCTTC. The genes are TRBV12-3 or TRBV12-4 and TRBJ1-2; D is perhaps TRBD1 (6 bases). This CDR3 spans 12 amino acids. V shed 3 bases and J shed 6 bases, with 8 bases lying between them.